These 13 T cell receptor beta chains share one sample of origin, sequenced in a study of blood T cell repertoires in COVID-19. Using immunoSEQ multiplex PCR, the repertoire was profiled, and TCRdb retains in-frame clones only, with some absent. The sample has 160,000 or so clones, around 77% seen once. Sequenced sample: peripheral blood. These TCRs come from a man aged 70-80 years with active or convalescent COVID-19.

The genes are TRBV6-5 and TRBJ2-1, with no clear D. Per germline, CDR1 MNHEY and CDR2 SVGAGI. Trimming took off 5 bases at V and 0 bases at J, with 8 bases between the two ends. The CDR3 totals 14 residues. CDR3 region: CASSQPSSYNEQFF. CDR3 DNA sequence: TGTGCCAGCAGTCAACCTAGCTCCTACAATGAGCAGTTCTTC.

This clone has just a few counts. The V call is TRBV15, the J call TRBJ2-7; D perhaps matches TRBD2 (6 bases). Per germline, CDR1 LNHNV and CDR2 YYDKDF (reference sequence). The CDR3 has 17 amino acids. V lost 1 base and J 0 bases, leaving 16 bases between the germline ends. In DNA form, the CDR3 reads TGTGCCACCAGCAGAGGAGCTGGGCGGGACCCCTCCTACGAGCAGTACTTC. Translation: CATSRGAGRDPSYEQYF.

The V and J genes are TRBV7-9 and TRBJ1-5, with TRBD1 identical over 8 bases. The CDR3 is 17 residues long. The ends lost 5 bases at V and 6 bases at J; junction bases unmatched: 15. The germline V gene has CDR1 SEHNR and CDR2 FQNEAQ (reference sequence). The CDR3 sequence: CASSPGRQGISPQPQHF. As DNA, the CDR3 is TGTGCCAGCAGCCCCGGGAGACAGGGGATCTCCCCTCAGCCCCAGCATTTT.

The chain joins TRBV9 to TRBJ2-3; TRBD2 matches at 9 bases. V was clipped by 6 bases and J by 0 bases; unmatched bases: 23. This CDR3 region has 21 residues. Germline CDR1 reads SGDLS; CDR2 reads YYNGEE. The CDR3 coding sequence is TGTGCCAGCACCCCTTATTGGGCGCCGTCGACTAGCGGACTAAGCACAGATACGCAGTATTTT. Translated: CASTPYWAPSTSGLSTDTQYF. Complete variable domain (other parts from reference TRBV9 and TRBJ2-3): DSGVTQTPKHLITATGQRVTLRCSPRSGDLSVYWYQQSLDQGLQFLIQYYNGEERAKGNILERFSAQQFPDLHSELNLSSLELGDSALYFCASTPYWAPSTSGLSTDTQYFGPGTRLTVL.

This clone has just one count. This CDR3 reads CSASSLTGTVNSPLHF. CDR3 nucleotide sequence: TGCAGTGCTAGTTCTTTAACAGGGACAGTCAATTCACCCCTCCACTTT. The chain joins TRBV20-1 to TRBJ1-6; TRBD1 matches 7 bases. V gave up 3 bases and J gave up 7 bases; unmatched junction bases: 12. Germline CDR1 and CDR2: DFQATT and SNEGSKA (reference sequence). This CDR3 is 16 amino acids long.

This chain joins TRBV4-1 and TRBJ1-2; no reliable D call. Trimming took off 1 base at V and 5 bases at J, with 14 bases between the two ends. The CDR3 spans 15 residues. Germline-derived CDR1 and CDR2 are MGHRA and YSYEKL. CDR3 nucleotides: TGCGCCAGCAGCCAAGGTGTGGCATCAGGTTATGGCTACACCTTC. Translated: CASSQGVASGYGYTF.

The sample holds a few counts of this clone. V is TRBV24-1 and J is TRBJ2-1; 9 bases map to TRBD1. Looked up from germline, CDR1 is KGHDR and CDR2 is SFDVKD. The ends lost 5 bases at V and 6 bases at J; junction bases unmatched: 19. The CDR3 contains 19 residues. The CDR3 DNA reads TGTGCCACCAGTGCCAACCCTACGGGGGTCCGGGACAGGGCCAATGAGCAGTTCTTC. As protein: CATSANPTGVRDRANEQFF.

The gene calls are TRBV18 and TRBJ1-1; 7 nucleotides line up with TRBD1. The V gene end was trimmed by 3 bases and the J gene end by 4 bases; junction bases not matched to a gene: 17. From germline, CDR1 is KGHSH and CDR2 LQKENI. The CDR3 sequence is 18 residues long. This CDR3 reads CASSPISGGDGGSTEAFF. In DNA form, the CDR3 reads TGTGCCAGCTCACCTATCTCAGGGGGTGATGGAGGTAGCACTGAAGCTTTCTTT.

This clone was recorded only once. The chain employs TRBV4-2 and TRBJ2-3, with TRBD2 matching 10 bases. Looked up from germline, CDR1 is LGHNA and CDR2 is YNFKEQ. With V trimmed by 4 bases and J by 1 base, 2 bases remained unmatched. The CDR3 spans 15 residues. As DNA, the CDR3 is TGTGCCAGCAGCCGCGGGACTAGCGGCACAGATACGCAGTATTTT. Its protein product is CASSRGTSGTDTQYF.

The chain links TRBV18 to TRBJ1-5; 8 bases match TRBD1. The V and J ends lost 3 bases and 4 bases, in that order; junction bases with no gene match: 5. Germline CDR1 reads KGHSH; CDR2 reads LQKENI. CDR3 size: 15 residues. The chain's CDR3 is CASSPGQGGNQPQHF. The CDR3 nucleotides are TGTGCCAGCTCACCCGGACAGGGTGGGAATCAGCCCCAGCATTTT.

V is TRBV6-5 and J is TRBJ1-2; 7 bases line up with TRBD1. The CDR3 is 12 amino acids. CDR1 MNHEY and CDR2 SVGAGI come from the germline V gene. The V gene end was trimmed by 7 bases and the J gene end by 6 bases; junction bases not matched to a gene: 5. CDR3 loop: CASNNRGHGYTF. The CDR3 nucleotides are TGTGCCAGCAATAACAGGGGCCATGGCTACACCTTC.

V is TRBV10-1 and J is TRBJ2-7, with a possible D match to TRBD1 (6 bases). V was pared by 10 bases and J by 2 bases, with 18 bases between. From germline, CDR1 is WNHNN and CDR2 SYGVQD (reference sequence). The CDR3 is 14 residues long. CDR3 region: CAKGPVEGAYEQYF. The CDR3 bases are TGCGCCAAAGGGCCCGTCGAGGGGGCCTACGAGCAGTACTTC.

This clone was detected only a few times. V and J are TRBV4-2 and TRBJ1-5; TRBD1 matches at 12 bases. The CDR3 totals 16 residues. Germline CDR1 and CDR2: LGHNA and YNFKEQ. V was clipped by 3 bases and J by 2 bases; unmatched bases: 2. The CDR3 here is CASSQGQGAGNQPQHF. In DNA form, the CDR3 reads TGTGCCAGCAGCCAGGGACAGGGGGCCGGCAATCAGCCCCAGCATTTT.